The entry below gives a single T cell receptor beta chain sequence along with its context. This sample is part of a study of T-cell memory formation after mild COVID-19. Across the whole study: Clusters of TCRs were largely donor specific.

TCR alpha and TCR beta cDNA libraries carrying sample barcodes and UMIs were produced by 5'RACE using constant-segment primers. TCRdb reprocessed the 5' RACE reads via MiXCR and lists one record per CDR3 protein. This sample has hundreds of thousands of distinct CDR3 sequences, with roughly 20% found just once. Germline V lookup: CDR1 SGHVS, CDR2 FNYEAQ. The germline V and J ends were trimmed by 5 bases and 6 bases, with 12 bases remaining between them. This CDR3 spans 13 amino acids. The origin of this receptor is an adult woman who had mild COVID-19 (a few samples of this study predate the infection). Cell type and time point are not known. Specimen: PBMCs or a T cell subset sorted from them (not recorded which). The chain is built from TRBV7-6 and TRBJ2-3, with D uncertain. Here the CDR3 DNA reads TGTGCCAGCAGCGACGGGTTGACGGATACGCAGTATTTT. Amino acids: CASSDGLTDTQYF. Filled out from reference TRBV7-6 and TRBJ2-3, the complete variable domain reads GAGVSQSPRYKVTKRGQDVALRCDPISGHVSLYWYRQALGQGPEFLTYFNYEAQQDKSGLPNDRFSAERPEGSISTLTIQRTEQRDSAMYRCASSDGLTDTQYFGPGTRLTVL.